The 21 T cell receptor beta chains listed next were all sequenced from one sample in a study of shared clonotypes between healthy human individuals. The data were produced by immunoSEQ multiplex PCR, yet TCRdb's version contains in-frame clones alone and is incomplete. The sample includes roughly 2.6 million clones, approximately 90% of them seen just once. Material: naive CD4+ T cells sorted from blood. The subset was: CD45RA+ positively selected. The receptors come from a man aged 18 to 30 in good health.

The V gene is TRBV5-6, the J gene TRBJ1-2; no definite D call. This CDR3 is 14 amino acids long. V shed 4 bases and J shed 4 bases, with 14 bases lying between them. In germline, CDR1 is SGHDT, CDR2 YYEEEE. The CDR3, as DNA: TGTGCCAGCAGCATCGACCCGCTGGGCTATGGCTACACCTTC. Encoded protein: CASSIDPLGYGYTF.

The genes are TRBV15 and TRBJ2-1; D call uncertain. The CDR3 is made up of 13 amino acids. Trimming stripped 4 bases from V and 4 bases from J, with 8 bases between. Germline loops: CDR1 LNHNV, CDR2 YYDKDF (reference sequence). This CDR3 is CATSNQLYNEQFF. The CDR3 DNA follows: TGTGCCACCAGCAATCAGTTATACAATGAGCAGTTCTTC.

Regarding this clone: Other DNA sequences from this sample encode an identical CDR3 as well. This chain joins TRBV30 and TRBJ2-4; 8 nucleotides agree with TRBD1. Germline loops: CDR1 GTSNPN, CDR2 SVGIG (reference sequence). This CDR3 is built from 13 residues. V shed 4 bases, J shed 2 bases, and the junction held 1 base outside the gene matches. CDR3 residues: CAWTGGSKNIQYF. The CDR3, as DNA: TGTGCCTGGACAGGGGGCTCCAAAAACATTCAGTACTTC.

The chain couples TRBV6-5 to TRBJ1-1; a possible D gene is TRBD1 (5 bases). This CDR3 contains 15 residues. V lost 2 bases and J 5 bases, leaving 15 bases between the germline ends. Germline V CDR1 and CDR2: MNHEY, SVGAGI. CDR3: CASSYSGAGNTEAFF. CDR3 in DNA: TGTGCCAGCAGTTACAGTGGGGCGGGAAATACTGAAGCTTTCTTT.

The chain has TRBV5-1 and TRBJ2-3; D remains unclear. V was trimmed by 1 base and J by 2 bases, leaving 11 bases between them. CDR3 length: 15 amino acids. Looked up from germline, CDR1 is SGHRS and CDR2 is YFSETQ. This CDR3 is CASSLPVGLTDTQYF. The CDR3 nucleotides read TGCGCCAGCAGCTTGCCGGTCGGCCTCACAGATACGCAGTATTTT. The entire variable domain, with the rest obtained from reference TRBV5-1 and TRBJ2-3, is as follows: KAGVTQTPRYLIKTRGQQVTLSCSPISGHRSVSWYQQTPGQGLQFLFEYFSETQRNKGNFPGRFSGRQFSNSRSEMNVSTLELGDSALYLCASSLPVGLTDTQYFGPGTRLTVL.

This clone was detected once. The chain uses TRBV19 and TRBJ1-4; D unresolved. CDR1 and CDR2 from the germline V gene are LNHDA and SQIVND (reference sequence). Trimming removed 8 bases from V and 4 bases from J, with 20 bases in between. This CDR3 has 16 amino acids. CDR3 coding DNA: TGTGCCAGTCAACCGATTCTCTACGGGCTTAATGAAAAACTGTTTTTT. It is translated as CASQPILYGLNEKLFF. Based on the CDR3 plus reference TRBV19 and TRBJ1-4, the full variable domain is DGGITQSPKYLFRKEGQNVTLSCEQNLNHDAMYWYRQDPGQGLRLIYYSQIVNDFQKGDIAEGYSVSREKKESFPLTVTSAQKNPTAFYLCASQPILYGLNEKLFFGSGTQLSVL.

The chain recombines TRBV6-1 with TRBJ1-1; TRBD1 agrees at 9 bases. CDR3 length: 14 residues. Per germline, CDR1 MNHNS and CDR2 SASEGT. Losses at the gene ends were 4 bases for V and 5 bases for J; bases not matched to a gene: 5. The CDR3 nucleotides are TGTGCCAGCAGTGTCGGACAGGGGTGGACTGAAGCTTTCTTT. This codes for CASSVGQGWTEAFF.

This chain connects TRBV10-3 to TRBJ1-4; possibly TRBD1 for D (6 bases). The V gene's germline CDR1 is ENHRY and CDR2 SYGVKD. V lost 3 bases and J lost 7, with 12 bases in between. The CDR3 runs to 14 residues. CDR3 region: CAISDLGAREKLFF. CDR3 nucleotide sequence: TGTGCCATCAGTGACCTGGGGGCCCGTGAAAAACTGTTTTTT.

The chain joins TRBV5-3 to TRBJ2-1; tentatively, D is TRBD1 (6 bases). TRBV5-3 is placed among ORFs of uncertain function. The CDR3 runs to 15 residues. V lost 2 bases, J lost 1 base, and 10 bases lay in between. The CDR3, as DNA: TGTGCCAGAAGCTTCCGTGGACAGTCCTACAATGAGCAGTTCTTC. Its translation is CARSFRGQSYNEQFF.

The chain links TRBV5-1 to TRBJ2-3, with no clear D. This CDR3 comprises 14 residues. Germline CDR1 reads SGHRS; CDR2 reads YFSETQ. Trimming cost V 0 bases and J 2 bases, with 7 bases left between them. Written as DNA, the CDR3 is TGCGCCAGCAGCTTGGTGGTCGTCACAGATACGCAGTATTTT. Translating gives CASSLVVVTDTQYF.

The chain recombines TRBV19 with TRBJ1-2; 8 bases are a match to TRBD1. Looked up from germline, CDR1 is LNHDA and CDR2 is SQIVND (reference sequence). The CDR3 totals 14 residues. Trimming cost V 7 bases and J 8 bases; bases outside gene matches: 12. CDR3 sequence: CASTVSGQGRGYTF. The CDR3 DNA is TGTGCCAGTACCGTTAGCGGACAGGGACGCGGCTACACCTTC.

The chain recombines TRBV6-1 with TRBJ1-3; D not certain. V dropped 1 base and J dropped 0 bases, with 7 bases sitting between them. CDR1 and CDR2 from the germline V gene are MNHNS and SASEGT. The CDR3 loop spans 15 amino acids. CDR3 loop: CASSEGASSGNTIYF. DNA for the CDR3: TGTGCCAGCAGTGAAGGGGCCAGCTCTGGAAACACCATATATTTT.

This sequence joins TRBV5-1 and TRBJ2-2, with D tentatively TRBD1 (6 bases). Germline CDR1 is SGHRS and CDR2 is YFSETQ. V was pared by 4 bases and J by 6 bases, with 22 bases between. This CDR3 region has 17 residues. The CDR3 bases are TGCGCCAGCAGCCAGGGGCCAGGGGCTGAGAAATCCGGGGAGCTGTTTTTT. Amino acids: CASSQGPGAEKSGELFF.

The chain uses TRBV5-6 and TRBJ2-5; D is undetermined. CDR1 SGHDT and CDR2 YYEEEE come from the germline V gene. Between the trimmed V and J ends, which lost 0 bases and 3 bases, there was a span of 9 bases. This CDR3 comprises 14 residues. The CDR3 loop reads CASSLDWAEETQYF. The CDR3 coding sequence is TGTGCCAGCAGCTTGGATTGGGCAGAAGAGACCCAGTACTTC.

This clone was counted a single time. This sequence joins TRBV2 and TRBJ2-5, with 7 bases that match TRBD2. Germline CDR1 is SNHLY and CDR2 is FYNNEI. The CDR3 length is 16 residues. J lost 2 bases, V lost 7 bases, and 13 bases had no gene match. Here the CDR3 reads CASTTGPAGPQETQYF. The CDR3 DNA sequence: TGTGCCAGCACCACCGGGCCAGCGGGACCACAAGAGACCCAGTACTTC.

To note about this clone: An end of the junction differs from the germline gene, which may be a read error. The chain carries TRBV6-5 and TRBJ1-1; the match to TRBD1 covers 7 bases. Germline lookup yields CDR1 MNHEY and CDR2 SVGAGI. This CDR3 spans 13 amino acids. In DNA, the CDR3 is TGTGCCAGCAGTTACTCATCTGGACAGGCGGGGATCTTT. Translating it yields CASSYSSGQAGIF.

The J gene is TRBJ1-3, the V gene TRBV29-1; tentative D call: TRBD1 (6 bases). V lost 5 bases, J lost 2 bases, and 7 bases lay in between. CDR1 and CDR2 from the germline V gene are SQVTM and ANQGSEA. The CDR3 is made up of 12 amino acids. CDR3 sequence reads: CSVYRAGNTIYF. CDR3 coding DNA: TGCAGCGTTTACAGGGCTGGAAACACCATATATTTT.

The chain is built from TRBV18 and TRBJ2-2; perhaps TRBD1 as D (5 bases). This CDR3 comprises 14 residues. V dropped 0 bases and J dropped 6 bases, with 8 bases sitting between them. Looked up from germline, CDR1 is KGHSH and CDR2 is LQKENI. This chain's CDR3 is CASSPPQGPGELFF. Here the CDR3 DNA reads TGTGCCAGCTCACCACCGCAGGGTCCCGGGGAGCTGTTTTTT.

In DNA form, the CDR3 reads TGTGCCAGCAGCTCAGGACAGGGTAGTTCCTACAATGAGCAGTTCTTC. Its protein is CASSSGQGSSYNEQFF. The chain uses TRBV7-6 and TRBJ2-1, with 8 bases that match TRBD1. The V gene end was trimmed by 4 bases and the J gene end by 1 base; junction bases not matched to a gene: 6. The germline gives CDR1 SGHVS, CDR2 FNYEAQ. The CDR3 has 16 amino acids.

V is TRBV6-5 and J is TRBJ1-2; weak D call: TRBD1 (6 bases). Per the germline V gene, CDR1 is MNHEY and CDR2 is SVGAGI. CDR3 size: 15 residues. Trimming left V 5 bases short and J 0 bases short, with 13 bases between. In DNA, the CDR3 is TGTGCCAGCAGTGCCGCAGGGGCAGCTAACTATGGCTACACCTTC. Its translation is CASSAAGAANYGYTF.

The chain is built from TRBV7-8 and TRBJ1-4; D gene ambiguous. In germline, CDR1 is SGHVS, CDR2 FQNEAQ. V shed 6 bases and J shed 1 base, with 12 bases lying between them. The CDR3 spans 15 residues. The CDR3 DNA reads as TGTGCCAGCAGAACGGGTGGGCGAACTAATGAAAAACTGTTTTTT. Translated: CASRTGGRTNEKLFF. Full variable domain (missing parts from reference TRBV7-8 and TRBJ1-4): GAGVSQSPRYKVAKRGQDVALRCDPISGHVSLFWYQQALGQGPEFLTYFQNEAQLDKSGLPSDRFFAERPEGSVSTLKIQRTQQEDSAVYLCASRTGGRTNEKLFFGSGTQLSVL.